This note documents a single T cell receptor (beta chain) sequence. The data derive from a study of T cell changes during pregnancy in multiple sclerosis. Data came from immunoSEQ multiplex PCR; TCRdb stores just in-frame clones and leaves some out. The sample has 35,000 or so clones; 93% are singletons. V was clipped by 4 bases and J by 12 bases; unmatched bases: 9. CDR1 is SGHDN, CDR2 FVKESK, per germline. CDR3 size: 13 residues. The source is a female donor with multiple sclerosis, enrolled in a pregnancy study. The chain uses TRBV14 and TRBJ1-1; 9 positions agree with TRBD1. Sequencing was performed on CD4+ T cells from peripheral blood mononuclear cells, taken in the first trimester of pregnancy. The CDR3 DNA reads TGTGCCAGCAGCCCCGGGACAGGGTTTCGGACTTTCTTT. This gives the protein CASSPGTGFRTFF.